This T cell receptor beta chain was profiled in a study of beta chain features in type 1 diabetes. Across the whole study: There were 107,917,701 sorted cells examined across all samples.

Study results and caveats: The study found that naive, central memory and Treg TCRB repertoires appeared more similar in patients than in healthy donors.

Reverse transcription of all isolated RNA meant that expressed TCRB transcripts were sequenced. Sequenced naive, central memory and regulatory T cell samples produced an average of roughly 3.5 million reads. Generated by immunoSEQ multiplex PCR, the TCRdb table keeps only in-frame clones and is missing some. The sample carries about 360,000 clones, 10% to 15% recorded once. About this clone: The antigen remains unidentified.

The sequence derives from a man younger than 30 in good health. The sequenced sample consisted of naive CD4+ T cells from blood.

The chain's CDR3 is CASTAPIGQGSRYGYTF. The CDR3 region has the DNA TGTGCCAGCACCGCACCCATCGGACAGGGGAGTAGATATGGCTACACCTTC. The gene calls are TRBV28 and TRBJ1-2; TRBD1 agrees at 9 bases. V dropped 7 bases and J dropped 5; count of bases not matched to a gene: 17. CDR3 length: 17 residues. Germline V CDR1 and CDR2: MDHEN, SYDVKM.